These T cell receptor beta chains were read from a single sample in a study of T cell responses to AZD1222 COVID-19 vaccine. Sequencing was performed with immunoSEQ multiplex PCR; in TCRdb, only in-frame clones are kept and a portion is missing. The sample shows 100,000 or so clones, about 88% of them seen only once. The sequencing here drew on peripheral blood, taken on day 0 of AZD1222 vaccination. All receptors come from an adult in good health. The CDR3 runs from the conserved cysteine through the conserved F or W. Each record gives: clone size, J gene, D gene, V gene, CDR3 protein, CDR3 DNA. The D gene is left open where the match is weak. Some rows have no size entry. The others give once, few or many, or a class for an expanded clone.

. | TRBJ1-3 | . | TRBV30 | CAWSVLSTGNTIYF | TGTGCCTGGAGTGTACTGAGCACTGGAAACACCATATATTTT
. | TRBJ2-5 | . | TRBV6-5 | CASNRNGVGGETQYF | TGTGCCAGCAACAGGAACGGGGTCGGTGGAGAGACCCAGTACTTC
. | TRBJ1-1 | TRBD1 | TRBV6-2/TRBV6-3 | CASSYQTGVYTEAFF | TGTGCCAGCAGTTACCAGACAGGGGTTTACACTGAAGCTTTCTTT
. | TRBJ2-3 | . | TRBV4-1 | CASSQQGLPLGDTQYF | TGCGCCAGCAGCCAACAGGGACTTCCCCTCGGCGATACGCAGTATTTT
. | TRBJ1-1 | . | TRBV27 | CASSLEGMNTEAFF | TGTGCCAGCAGTTTAGAAGGTATGAACACTGAAGCTTTCTTT
. | TRBJ2-1 | TRBD2 | TRBV25-1 | CASSEWGSGRAVEQFF | TGTGCCAGCAGTGAATGGGGTAGCGGGAGGGCGGTTGAGCAGTTCTTC
. | TRBJ1-2 | . | TRBV11-2 | CASSHVRGYTF | TGTGCCAGCAGCCATGTACGGGGCTACACCTTC
. | TRBJ2-7 | TRBD2 | TRBV5-1 | CASSPSGTTSSEQYF | TGCGCCAGCAGCCCAAGCGGGACCACTTCCTCCGAGCAGTACTTC
. | TRBJ1-6 | . | TRBV5-1 | CASSLEGTYNSPLHF | TGCGCCAGCAGCTTGGAGGGAACGTATAATTCACCCCTCCACTTT
. | TRBJ1-2 | . | TRBV5-4 | CASRKDGLNYGYTF | TGTGCCAGCAGAAAGGACGGATTGAACTATGGCTACACCTTC
once | TRBJ2-1 | . | TRBV18 | CASSPPTGTPSYNEQFF | TGTGCCAGCTCACCACCAACAGGAACGCCCTCCTACAATGAGCAGTTCTTC
. | TRBJ2-7 | TRBD2 | TRBV7-2 | CASSFGTSGSPYEQYF | TGTGCCAGCAGCTTTGGGACTAGCGGGAGCCCCTACGAGCAGTACTTC
. | TRBJ2-3 | . | TRBV27 | CASSPASSTDTQYF | TGTGCCAGCAGCCCCGCCTCAAGCACAGATACGCAGTATTTT
once | TRBJ2-7 | TRBD1 | TRBV6-6 | CASNEPGQGASYEQYF | TGTGCCAGCAACGAACCGGGACAGGGGGCCTCCTACGAGCAGTACTTC
. | TRBJ2-1 | TRBD1 | TRBV24-1 | CATSETLQGTSSYNEQFF | TGTGCCACCAGTGAAACATTACAGGGGACCTCCTCCTACAATGAGCAGTTCTTC
. | TRBJ1-5 | TRBD1 | TRBV28 | CASRTTGGPRNQPQHF | TGTGCCAGCAGGACGACAGGGGGGCCCCGCAATCAGCCCCAGCATTTT
. | TRBJ1-6 | . | TRBV28 | CASSLRRDSSYNSPLHF | TGTGCCAGCAGTCTGCGACGGGATAGCTCCTATAATTCACCCCTCCACTTT
. | TRBJ1-1 | . | TRBV15 | CATSRDLPRLDTEAFF | TGTGCCACCAGCAGAGACTTGCCCCGTCTGGACACTGAAGCTTTCTTT
. | TRBJ2-1 | TRBD2 | TRBV4-3 | CASSDRTSGISDEQFF | TGCGCCAGCAGCGACCGGACTAGCGGGATTTCGGATGAGCAGTTCTTC
. | TRBJ2-7 | . | TRBV4-3 | CASSQAWGLEQYF | TGCGCCAGCAGCCAAGCCTGGGGGCTCGAGCAGTACTTC
. | TRBJ1-4 | . | TRBV7-6 | CASSQRGGGKGEKLFF | TGTGCCAGCAGCCAGCGAGGGGGGGGCAAGGGTGAAAAACTGTTTTTT
. | TRBJ2-7 | . | TRBV30 | CAWSEQGFEQYF | TGTGCCTGGAGTGAGCAGGGGTTCGAGCAGTACTTC
. | TRBJ2-7 | . | TRBV28 | CASSLFRREQYF | TGTGCCAGCAGTTTATTCCGGCGCGAGCAGTACTTC
. | TRBJ2-2 | . | TRBV19 | CASKQAGVPGELFF | TGTGCCAGTAAACAGGCTGGGGTCCCCGGGGAGCTGTTTTTT
. | TRBJ2-7 | TRBD1 | TRBV5-6 | CASSPPGTGITEQYF | TGTGCCAGCAGTCCTCCCGGGACAGGGATCACCGAGCAGTACTTC
. | TRBJ2-1 | . | TRBV19 | CASSMVPPVWNEQFF | TGTGCCAGTAGTATGGTACCCCCAGTGTGGAATGAGCAGTTCTTC
. | TRBJ2-5 | . | TRBV2 | CASSEKGRAGETQYF | TGTGCCAGCAGTGAAAAGGGGCGGGCGGGCGAGACCCAGTACTTC